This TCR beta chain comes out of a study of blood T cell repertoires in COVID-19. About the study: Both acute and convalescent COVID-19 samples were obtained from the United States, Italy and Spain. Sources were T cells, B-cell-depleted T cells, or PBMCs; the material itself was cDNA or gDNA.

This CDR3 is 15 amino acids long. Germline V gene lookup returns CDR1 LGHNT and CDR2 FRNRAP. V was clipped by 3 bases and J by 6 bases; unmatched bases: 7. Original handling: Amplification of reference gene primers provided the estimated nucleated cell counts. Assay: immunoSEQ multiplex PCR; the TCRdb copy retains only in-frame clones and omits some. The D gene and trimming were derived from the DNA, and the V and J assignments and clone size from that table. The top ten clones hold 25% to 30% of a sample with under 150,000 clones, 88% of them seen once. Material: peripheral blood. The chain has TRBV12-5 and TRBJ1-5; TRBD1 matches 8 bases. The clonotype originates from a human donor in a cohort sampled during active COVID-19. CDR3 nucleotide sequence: TGTGCTAGTGGTTTCGGACAGGGTAGGAGTCAGCCCCAGCATTTT. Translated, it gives CASGFGQGRSQPQHF.